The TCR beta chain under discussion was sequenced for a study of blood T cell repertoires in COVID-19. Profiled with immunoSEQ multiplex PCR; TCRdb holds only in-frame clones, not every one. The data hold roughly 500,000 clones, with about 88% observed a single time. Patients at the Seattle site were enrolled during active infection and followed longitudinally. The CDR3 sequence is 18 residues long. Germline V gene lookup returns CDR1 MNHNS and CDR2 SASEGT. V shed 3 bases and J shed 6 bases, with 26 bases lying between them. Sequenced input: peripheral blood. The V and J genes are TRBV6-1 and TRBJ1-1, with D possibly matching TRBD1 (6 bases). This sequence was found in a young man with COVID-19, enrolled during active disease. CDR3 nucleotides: TGTGCCAGCAGTGATCCCGGTGGGGTAGGGGGAAAAATCGCTGAAGCTTTCTTT. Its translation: CASSDPGGVGGKIAEAFF.